This T cell receptor beta chain was identified in a study of T cells in Graves' hyperthyroidism and ophthalmopathy. Authors of the study amplified TCR beta CDR3 regions from RNA transcripts. HTBI primers were the set used in a first-round RT-PCR of the TCR CDR3. TCRdb redid the calling of the multiplex PCR reads with MiXCR, one entry per CDR3 protein. Of hundreds of thousands of distinct CDR3 sequences listed, approximately 15% are singletons. The CDR3 extends over 16 amino acids. Germline V lookup: CDR1 DFQATT, CDR2 SNEGSKA (reference sequence). The V and J ends lost 5 bases and 1 base, in that order; junction bases with no gene match: 13. Absence of ophthalmopathy progression within 18 months defined stable Graves' hyperthyroidism. Uncontrolled infection, other autoimmune disease, pregnancy or lactation excluded patients. The PBMCs were sourced from fresh peripheral blood (approximately 10 ml). Whole-study findings and limits: Ophthalmopathy onset followed model prediction by a median approximately six months.

The table lists this clonotype with a few counts. Its target is unknown. The chain carries TRBV20-1 and TRBJ1-1, with 7 bases fitting TRBD1. The TCR was taken from a woman aged 25 to 39 with Graves' hyperthyroidism. The sequencing sample was made of blood. CDR3 residues: CSAPGTSGQPNTEAFF. CDR3 bases: TGCAGTGCTCCCGGCACTTCGGGACAGCCGAACACTGAAGCTTTCTTT.